The next 30 T cell receptor beta chains were all read from a single sample in a study of molecular identifiers for immune sequencing clone quantification. Via MiXCR, TCRdb re-called the PCR reads, giving one row per CDR3 protein. This sample has about 630,000 distinct CDR3 sequences, with about 25% found just once. Input material: naive CD8+ T cells from blood, with Jurkat cell RNA spiked in. Subset given: FACS-sorted CD8+CD4-CCR7+CD45RA+ naive T cells. These TCRs come from a human donor in good health. Some libraries in this study had Jurkat cell RNA spiked in.

The chain uses TRBV4-1 and TRBJ2-2, with unresolved D. Deletions cut 4 bases from V and 1 base from J, with 7 bases between. Looked up from germline, CDR1 is MGHRA and CDR2 is YSYEKL. This CDR3 spans 14 amino acids. The CDR3 coding sequence is TGCGCCAGCAGCCGCCCGGAGAACACCGGGGAGCTGTTTTTT. It encodes CASSRPENTGELFF.

This clonotype occurred a few times. The chain recombines TRBV13 with TRBJ2-7; D is possibly TRBD2 (5 bases). The CDR3 consists of 14 residues. V gave up 5 bases and J gave up 2 bases, with 13 bases separating them. Germline assignment: CDR1 PRHDT and CDR2 FYEKMQ (reference sequence). The CDR3 DNA reads TGTGCCAGCAGCCCCCGGGGTCGGCCCTACGAGCAGTACTTC. It translates to CASSPRGRPYEQYF. The full variable domain, rest sourced from reference TRBV13 and TRBJ2-7, is AAGVIQSPRHLIKEKRETATLKCYPIPRHDTVYWYQQGPGQDPQFLISFYEKMQSDKGSIPDRFSAQQFSDYHSELNMSSLELGDSALYFCASSPRGRPYEQYFGPGTRLTVT.

The chain has TRBV12-3 or TRBV12-4 and TRBJ1-3; 10 nucleotides agree with TRBD1. The CDR3 totals 17 residues. With 3 bases clipped from V and 2 bases from J, the junction kept 7 bases outside the gene matches. This CDR3 is CASSFPGTGETGNTIYF. The CDR3 DNA sequence: TGTGCCAGCAGTTTTCCCGGGACAGGGGAGACTGGAAACACCATATATTTT.

A note on this clonotype: A much larger clone lies a single base off, so this may be a read error. The genes are TRBV7-6 and TRBJ2-5; D is ambiguous. This CDR3 region has 14 residues. CDR1 and CDR2 (germline): SGHVS, FNYEAQ. The CDR3 spells CASSLGYGQESQYF. CDR3 in DNA: TGTGCCAGCAGCTTAGGGTACGGGCAAGAGTCCCAGTACTTC.

The chain is built from TRBV4-3 and TRBJ1-1; the match to TRBD1 covers 8 bases. V was pared by 1 base and J by 3 bases, with 10 bases of the junction left unmatched. Germline lookup yields CDR1 LGHNA and CDR2 YSLEER. The CDR3 has 17 residues. The CDR3 is CASSQGRDRGGDTEAFF. The DNA for the CDR3 is TGCGCCAGCAGCCAAGGCCGTGACAGGGGTGGAGACACTGAAGCTTTCTTT.

At least ten counts were recorded for this clonotype. As DNA, the CDR3 is TGCAGTGCTAGTTGGACCGCGGCCAACGGCTGGACCCAGTACTTC. This gives the protein CSASWTAANGWTQYF. This sequence joins TRBV20-1 and TRBJ2-5; D gene uncertain. There are 15 residues in the CDR3. CDR1 and CDR2 (germline): DFQATT, SNEGSKA (reference sequence). With 3 bases removed from V and 7 bases from J, the gap between germline ends came to 21 bases.

This clonotype was seen repeatedly, ten times or more. CDR3: CATSATGYTDTQYF. The CDR3 DNA reads as TGTGCCACCAGTGCGACAGGATACACAGATACGCAGTATTTT. The chain joins TRBV24-1 to TRBJ2-3; a weak D match, TRBD1 (6 bases). The CDR3 contains 14 residues. The germline V and J ends were trimmed by 5 bases and 2 bases, with 10 bases remaining between them. The germline V gene has CDR1 KGHDR and CDR2 SFDVKD.

This clonotype showed up just a few times. This chain uses TRBV7-9 with TRBJ2-1; weak D call: TRBD2 (6 bases). The length of the CDR3 is 15 residues. Trimming shortened V by 0 bases and J by 6 bases, and 12 bases separated the two germline ends. Germline CDR1 and CDR2: SEHNR and FQNEAQ (reference sequence). As DNA, the CDR3 is TGTGCCAGCAGCTTAGCGCAGGGAGGTCGCAATGAGCAGTTCTTC. It specifies CASSLAQGGRNEQFF.

This clonotype was seen a handful of times. This chain joins TRBV3-1 and TRBJ1-3; D is ambiguous. Trimming stripped 4 bases from V and 0 bases from J, with 10 bases between. This CDR3 comprises 15 residues. In germline, CDR1 is LGHDT, CDR2 YNNKEL (reference sequence). The CDR3 protein is CASSPDPSSGNTIYF. As DNA, the CDR3 is TGTGCCAGCAGCCCAGATCCAAGCTCTGGAAACACCATATATTTT.

This chain joins TRBV12-3 or TRBV12-4 and TRBJ1-4, with D possibly TRBD1 on 5 matching bases. The CDR3 runs 14 residues. V lost 4 bases, J lost 8 bases, and 14 bases lay in between. The DNA of the CDR3 is TGTGCCAGCAGTTGGAGCAGGGACCGCGAAAAACTGTTTTTT. Translation: CASSWSRDREKLFF.

This clonotype was counted between two and nine times. The chain combines TRBV6-6 with TRBJ1-1; D may be TRBD1 (6 bases). Per the germline V gene, CDR1 is MNHNY and CDR2 is SVGAGI (reference sequence). The CDR3 totals 18 residues. Trimming cost V 2 bases and J 2 bases, with 21 bases left between them. The CDR3 reads CASSYPPRQDSINTEAFF. DNA for the CDR3: TGTGCCAGCAGTTACCCTCCAAGACAGGACAGCATAAACACTGAAGCTTTCTTT.

This clonotype was found many times. V is TRBV6-9 and J is TRBJ2-3; tentatively, D is TRBD2 (6 bases). Germline loops: CDR1 MNHGY, CDR2 SVAAGI. The CDR3 has 16 residues. The V end lost 0 bases, the J end lost 2 bases, and 12 bases lay between the germline ends. The CDR3 bases are TGTGCCAGCAGTTATTCTTCCGGGGGAACCACAGATACGCAGTATTTT. It encodes CASSYSSGGTTDTQYF.

The V and J genes are TRBV19 and TRBJ2-5; 9 bases align to TRBD2. The CDR3 has 13 residues. CDR1 and CDR2 from the germline V gene are LNHDA and SQIVND (reference sequence). Germline trimming cut 7 bases from V and 1 base from J; bases unmatched to any gene: 1. The chain's CDR3 is CASTTSGQETQYF. CDR3 DNA: TGTGCCAGTACGACTAGCGGCCAAGAGACCCAGTACTTC.

A note on this clonotype: A much larger clone lies one base from this, so it may be a read error. The rearrangement joins TRBV7-9 to TRBJ1-5, with D possibly TRBD1 on 5 matching bases. Trimming left V 1 base short and J 2 bases short, with 15 bases between. This CDR3 comprises 17 residues. CDR1 is SEHNR, CDR2 FQNEAQ, per germline (reference sequence). CDR3: CASSLEGRVEGNQPQHF. For the CDR3, the DNA is TGTGCCAGCAGCTTAGAGGGCAGGGTCGAAGGCAATCAGCCCCAGCATTTT.

This clonotype was counted many times. The rearrangement links TRBV4-3 to TRBJ2-3, with TRBD2 matching over 7 bases. This CDR3 has 16 amino acids. Germline CDR1 reads LGHNA; CDR2 reads YSLEER. The trim removed 0 bases at V and 1 base at J, leaving 4 bases unmatched. CDR3 protein: CASSQEQRGGTDTQYF. In DNA form, the CDR3 reads TGCGCCAGCAGCCAAGAACAACGGGGGGGCACAGATACGCAGTATTTT.

The genes are TRBV13 and TRBJ2-3; 9 nucleotides line up with TRBD1. CDR3 length equals 21 residues. Germline loops: CDR1 PRHDT, CDR2 FYEKMQ (reference sequence). V was clipped by 2 bases and J by 2 bases; unmatched bases: 20. The CDR3 here is CASSLFRGPPSGQGDTDTQYF. The CDR3 DNA follows: TGTGCCAGCAGCTTATTCAGAGGGCCACCTTCGGGACAGGGTGACACAGATACGCAGTATTTT.

This clonotype was seen more than once but under ten times. This chain joins TRBV6-2 or TRBV6-3 and TRBJ1-1; 8 bases align to TRBD1. The trim removed 5 bases at V and 4 bases at J, leaving 15 bases unmatched. Germline CDR1 MNHEY, CDR2 SVGEGT. This CDR3 spans 17 amino acids. The CDR3 spells CASSKSDPRGRTTEAFF. The CDR3 DNA sequence: TGTGCCAGCAGTAAATCCGATCCCAGGGGGCGCACCACTGAAGCTTTCTTT.

Comment on this clonotype: This may be a read error: a much more frequent sequence differs by one nucleotide. The chain employs TRBV7-9 and TRBJ2-1; D remains ambiguous. Germline loops: CDR1 SEHNR, CDR2 FQNEAQ (reference sequence). CDR3 size: 10 residues. Trimming stripped 4 bases from V and 7 bases from J, with 2 bases between. In DNA, the CDR3 is TGTGCCAGCAGCTGGAATGAGCAGTTCTTC. It specifies CASSWNEQFF.

This clonotype was seen at least ten times. The chain uses TRBV7-3 and TRBJ1-1; D perhaps matches TRBD1 (6 bases). Germline CDR1 is SGHTA and CDR2 is FQGTGA. The CDR3 has 14 amino acids. V was cut by 5 bases and J by 11 bases, with 21 bases left in between. This CDR3 reads CASSPRGGLLGAFF. CDR3 nucleotides: TGTGCCAGCAGCCCCAGGGGCGGGTTATTGGGGGCTTTCTTT.

This clonotype was counted only a few times. The chain uses TRBV7-6 and TRBJ1-2; D not resolved. This CDR3 comprises 15 residues. CDR1 is SGHVS and CDR2 is FNYEAQ in the germline V gene. Trimming left V 5 bases short and J 1 base short, with 14 bases between. The CDR3 nucleotides are TGTGCCAGCAGCCCCCCCGGGGTATATAACTATGGCTACACCTTC. Translated: CASSPPGVYNYGYTF.

In this sample, this clonotype turned up many times. V is TRBV6-2 or TRBV6-3 and J is TRBJ2-5; D may be TRBD2 (6 bases). Trimming removed 0 bases at V and 9 bases at J, with 26 bases between. The CDR3 is made up of 18 amino acids. Germline CDR1 MNHEY, CDR2 SVGEGT. CDR3 DNA sequence: TGTGCCAGCAGTTACTCGTTCGTCGGGGTACCCCCGGGAGCGGCCCAGTACTTC. Amino acids: CASSYSFVGVPPGAAQYF.

This clonotype came up many times. The CDR3 DNA is TGCAGTGCAAACAGGGGGATGTCAGATACGCAGTATTTT. Translating it yields CSANRGMSDTQYF. This chain joins TRBV20-1 and TRBJ2-3, with 8 nucleotides matching TRBD1. J lost 4 bases, V lost 6 bases, and 6 bases had no gene match. The length of the CDR3 is 13 residues. CDR1 and CDR2 (germline): DFQATT, SNEGSKA (reference sequence).

In this sample, this clonotype turned up a few times. V usage is TRBV6-2 or TRBV6-3 and J usage is TRBJ2-3; no definite D call. The CDR3 extends over 13 amino acids. Trimming removed 4 bases at V and 2 bases at J, with 7 bases between. Germline values: CDR1 MNHEY, CDR2 SVGEGT. The DNA for the CDR3 is TGTGCCAGCAGTTCAACTTTCACAGATACGCAGTATTTT. As protein: CASSSTFTDTQYF.

About this clonotype itself: The final CDR3 position lacks the conserved phenylalanine or tryptophan, pointing to a likely read error. The chain uses TRBV7-9 and TRBJ2-7, with D unclear. Between the trimmed V and J ends, which lost 5 bases and 2 bases, there was a span of 13 bases. The CDR3 length is 14 residues. Germline-derived CDR1 and CDR2 are SEHNR and FQNEAQ (reference sequence). The CDR3: CASSPSPRPYEQYI. CDR3 nucleotides: TGTGCCAGCAGCCCCAGTCCGCGCCCCTACGAGCAGTACATC.

The chain recombines TRBV20-1 with TRBJ2-5; 12 bases line up with TRBD2. Germline V gene data show CDR1 as DFQATT and CDR2 as SNEGSKA (reference sequence). This CDR3 is 15 amino acids long. Trimming took 0 bases from V and 7 from J; bases not matched to a gene: 6. CDR3 bases: TGCAGTGCTAGAGATCGACTAGCGGGAGTTAGGACCCAGTACTTC. It specifies CSARDRLAGVRTQYF.

This clonotype was detected ten times or more. The V call is TRBV9, the J call TRBJ2-3; D remains ambiguous. V was cut by 4 bases and J by 6 bases, with 21 bases left in between. The CDR3 covers 16 residues. Germline V lookup: CDR1 SGDLS, CDR2 YYNGEE. In DNA form, the CDR3 reads TGTGCCAGCAGCCCTCACACATACGAGGCTGCGGATACGCAGTATTTT. Protein: CASSPHTYEAADTQYF.

Many counts were recorded for this clonotype. The chain combines TRBV4-3 with TRBJ1-5; no firm D call. V lost 1 base and J lost 0, with 7 bases in between. The CDR3 sequence is 15 residues long. CDR1 and CDR2 from the germline V gene are LGHNA and YSLEER. The CDR3 spells CASSQGTTSNQPQHF. For the CDR3, the DNA is TGCGCCAGCAGCCAAGGGACTACTAGCAATCAGCCCCAGCATTTT.

This clonotype has a count of ten or more. The CDR3 spells CASSLPGEAAFF. In DNA form, the CDR3 reads TGTGCCAGCAGCTTACCAGGGGAGGCGGCTTTCTTT. The V gene is TRBV3-1, the J gene TRBJ1-1; TRBD1 is a possible D gene (6 bases). CDR1 is LGHDT, CDR2 YNNKEL, per germline (reference sequence). Trimming removed 5 bases from V and 11 bases from J, with 15 bases in between. The CDR3 length is 12 residues.

The CDR3 spells CASSLDSGTRPQHF. As DNA, the CDR3 is TGTGCCAGTAGTTTGGACAGCGGAACTCGGCCCCAGCATTTT. The chain joins TRBV19 to TRBJ1-5, with D perhaps TRBD1 (6 bases). Deletions cut 5 bases from V and 9 bases from J, with 17 bases between. The CDR3 sequence is 14 residues long. Germline V gives CDR1 LNHDA, CDR2 SQIVND (reference sequence). Full variable domain (remainder filled in from reference TRBV19 and TRBJ1-5): DGGITQSPKYLFRKEGQNVTLSCEQNLNHDAMYWYRQDPGQGLRLIYYSQIVNDFQKGDIAEGYSVSREKKESFPLTVTSAQKNPTAFYLCASSLDSGTRPQHFGDGTRLSIL.

This clonotype occurred a few times. The chain is built from TRBV2 and TRBJ1-1; no clear D. This CDR3 is built from 14 residues. The germline gives CDR1 SNHLY, CDR2 FYNNEI. V was clipped by 3 bases and J by 1 base, with 9 bases between them. CDR3 DNA sequence: TGTGCCAGCAGTGATCAAGGGAGGAACACTGAAGCTTTCTTT. It specifies CASSDQGRNTEAFF.